The 21 T cell receptor beta chains given below trace back to one sample, sequenced in a study of shared clonotypes between healthy human individuals. Method: immunoSEQ multiplex PCR; TCRdb's copy keeps in-frame clones and lacks some. Counted here are more than 2 million clones, 85% to 95% occurring once; the ten biggest clones make up roughly 0.13%. What was sequenced was naive CD4+ T cells sorted from blood. Subset: CD45RA+ positively selected. Receptors were obtained from a man in his late teens or twenties in good health.

The V and J genes are TRBV10-3 and TRBJ2-2, with D unclear. Germline assignment: CDR1 ENHRY and CDR2 SYGVKD. CDR3 size: 16 residues. Trimming cost V 4 bases and J 4 bases, with 16 bases left between them. Written as DNA, the CDR3 is TGTGCCATCAGTGCTGAGACTCCCTCGGGCACCGGGGAGCTGTTTTTT. Protein sequence: CAISAETPSGTGELFF.

This clone appeared a single time. The chain joins TRBV28 to TRBJ1-5; D gene unclear. The CDR3 is made up of 14 amino acids. The V gene lost 3 bases and the J gene lost 3 bases, with 9 bases spanning the gap. Germline CDR1 is MDHEN and CDR2 is SYDVKM. The CDR3 region is CASSFPGFNQPQHF. The CDR3 DNA is TGTGCCAGCAGTTTTCCGGGGTTCAATCAGCCCCAGCATTTT.

V is TRBV7-9 and J is TRBJ1-1; TRBD1 aligns across 11 bases. CDR3 length equals 17 residues. V was clipped by 6 bases and J by 3 bases; unmatched bases: 12. The germline gives CDR1 SEHNR, CDR2 FQNEAQ (reference sequence). The CDR3 region has the DNA TGTGCCAGCAGTAGGTCGGGGGACAGGGGGAACTACACTGAAGCTTTCTTT. Its protein product is CASSRSGDRGNYTEAFF.

Comment on this clone: The sample contains more than one DNA sequence encoding this CDR3. The V gene is TRBV5-4, the J gene TRBJ2-1; 12 bases line up with TRBD2. V lost 0 bases, J lost 4 bases, and 2 bases stayed unmatched. The CDR3 runs 16 residues. Germline V gives CDR1 SGHNT, CDR2 YYREEE (reference sequence). The CDR3 sequence: CASSLGTSGVYNEQFF. The CDR3 DNA is TGTGCCAGCAGCTTGGGGACTAGCGGGGTTTACAATGAGCAGTTCTTC.

This sequence joins TRBV5-5 and TRBJ1-2; TRBD1 matches 8 bases. Trimming removed 0 bases from V and 9 bases from J; junction bases left unmatched: 4. Per germline, CDR1 SGHKS and CDR2 YYEKEE (reference sequence). This CDR3 has 13 amino acids. CDR3 sequence: CASSLGQGLSYTF. The CDR3 DNA follows: TGTGCCAGCAGCTTGGGACAGGGGTTGAGCTACACCTTC.

The chain employs TRBV5-6 and TRBJ1-4; 7 positions match TRBD1. The V gene end was trimmed by 2 bases and the J gene end by 8 bases; junction bases not matched to a gene: 6. The CDR3 sequence is 14 residues long. Per germline, CDR1 SGHDT and CDR2 YYEEEE. CDR3 sequence (DNA): TGTGCCAGCAGCTTAGGTAACAGGGGAGAAAAACTGTTTTTT. Translated, it gives CASSLGNRGEKLFF.

Of note for this clone: Other DNA sequences within the sample encode an identical CDR3. The rearrangement uses TRBV25-1 and TRBJ1-2, with D unresolved. Trimming pared 3 bases from V and 3 bases from J, leaving 8 bases between. The CDR3 contains 13 residues. Germline V gene lookup returns CDR1 MGHDK and CDR2 SYGVNS. The CDR3 here is CASSEDGYYGYTF. For the CDR3, the DNA is TGTGCCAGCAGTGAGGACGGATACTATGGCTACACCTTC.

V gene TRBV27 combines with J gene TRBJ2-1; D is undetermined. The CDR3 consists of 15 residues. Trimming shortened V by 3 bases and J by 6 bases, and 15 bases separated the two germline ends. Germline V gives CDR1 MNHEY, CDR2 SMNVEV (reference sequence). The CDR3 region is CASSFDFKTGNEQFF. As DNA, the CDR3 is TGTGCCAGCAGTTTCGACTTCAAGACGGGCAATGAGCAGTTCTTC.

The chain recombines TRBV6-5 with TRBJ1-6; D not certain. The CDR3 loop spans 15 amino acids. V was pared by 6 bases and J by 4 bases, with 13 bases between. CDR1 MNHEY and CDR2 SVGAGI come from the germline V gene. The CDR3 coding sequence is TGTGCCAGCAGACCAATCACCCCTTATAATTCACCCCTCCACTTT. Its protein product is CASRPITPYNSPLHF.

This chain connects TRBV10-3 to TRBJ2-4; the match to TRBD2 covers 8 bases. In germline, CDR1 is ENHRY, CDR2 SYGVKD. This CDR3 has 15 residues. J lost 4 bases, V lost 6 bases, and 8 bases had no gene match. The chain's CDR3 is CAISGTSGPKNIQYF. The CDR3, as DNA: TGTGCCATCAGCGGAACTAGCGGACCAAAAAACATTCAGTACTTC.

The chain uses TRBV20-1 and TRBJ2-7; D unresolved. The V end was cut by 7 bases, the J end by 5 bases, with 3 bases between. The CDR3 length is 8 residues. The germline V gene has CDR1 DFQATT and CDR2 SNEGSKA (reference sequence). For the CDR3, the DNA is TGCAGTGTTAACGAGCAGTACTTC. Its protein is CSVNEQYF.

The chain combines TRBV9 with TRBJ2-3; 14 bases map to TRBD2. There are 18 residues in the CDR3. Germline CDR1 is SGDLS and CDR2 is YYNGEE. The V and J ends lost 5 bases and 4 bases, in that order; junction bases with no gene match: 12. The CDR3 region is CASSLFPGLAGAADTQYF. CDR3 sequence (DNA): TGTGCCAGCAGTTTATTTCCGGGACTAGCGGGAGCGGCAGATACGCAGTATTTT.

This clone came up once. This sequence joins TRBV28 and TRBJ1-1; maybe TRBD1 (6 bases). Deletions cut 6 bases from V and 1 base from J, with 12 bases between. The CDR3 length is 14 residues. Germline V gene sequence: CDR1 MDHEN, CDR2 SYDVKM. Written as DNA, the CDR3 is TGTGCCAGCAGATCACAGGGACCGAACACTGAAGCTTTCTTT. Protein product: CASRSQGPNTEAFF.

The chain has TRBV7-6 and TRBJ2-2; TRBD2 matches 11 bases. V shed 5 bases, J shed 6 bases, and the junction held 5 bases outside the gene matches. Germline V lookup: CDR1 SGHVS, CDR2 FNYEAQ. There are 15 residues in the CDR3. The CDR3 sequence is CASSTSGSRAGELFF. The DNA for the CDR3 is TGTGCCAGCAGCACTAGCGGGAGTAGGGCCGGGGAGCTGTTTTTT.

The DNA for the CDR3 is TGTGCCACCAGCAGCAAGGGGAGTAGAGAAGCTTTCTTT. Translation gives CATSSKGSREAFF. The chain joins TRBV15 to TRBJ1-1; D possibly corresponds to TRBD1 (5 bases). V shed 3 bases and J shed 8 bases, with 13 bases lying between them. Germline V lookup: CDR1 LNHNV, CDR2 YYDKDF (reference sequence). The length of the CDR3 is 13 residues.

V usage is TRBV9 and J usage is TRBJ1-5, with 8 nucleotides matching TRBD1. CDR1 and CDR2 from the germline V gene are SGDLS and YYNGEE. The CDR3 consists of 17 residues. With V trimmed by 4 bases and J by 0 bases, 9 bases remained unmatched. CDR3 in DNA: TGTGCCAGCAGCCCATCAGGGGGCGGTTATAGCAATCAGCCCCAGCATTTT. It encodes CASSPSGGGYSNQPQHF.

The chain couples TRBV30 to TRBJ1-2; D not resolved. The CDR3 totals 13 residues. From germline, CDR1 is GTSNPN and CDR2 SVGIG (reference sequence). Trimming took 0 bases from V and 6 from J, leaving 11 bases between them. In DNA form, the CDR3 reads TGTGCCTGGAGTGTACTAGGTAGAGATGGCTACACCTTC. Its protein product is CAWSVLGRDGYTF.

This chain links TRBV9 with TRBJ1-1; 7 bases line up with TRBD1. J was trimmed by 4 bases and V by 3 bases; bases with no gene match: 6. The CDR3 loop spans 14 amino acids. Germline V gene data show CDR1 as SGDLS and CDR2 as YYNGEE. CDR3 loop: CASSASHRGTEAFF. The CDR3 DNA reads as TGTGCCAGCAGCGCCTCCCACAGGGGCACTGAAGCTTTCTTT.

This chain joins TRBV4-1 and TRBJ1-5, with D possibly TRBD1 on 6 matching bases. This CDR3 comprises 14 residues. V gave up 5 bases and J gave up 4 bases, with 12 bases separating them. Germline V gene lookup returns CDR1 MGHRA and CDR2 YSYEKL. This chain's CDR3 is CASSNDRRNQPQHF. The DNA for the CDR3 is TGCGCCAGCAGCAATGACAGGCGGAATCAGCCCCAGCATTTT.

The V gene is TRBV6-1, the J gene TRBJ1-2; 8 bases agree with TRBD1. Trimming removed 2 bases from V and 2 bases from J; junction bases left unmatched: 4. The CDR3 is made up of 15 amino acids. Germline loops: CDR1 MNHNS, CDR2 SASEGT. CDR3 coding DNA: TGTGCCAGCAGTGAACGGACAGGGAGAAACTATGGCTACACCTTC. Protein: CASSERTGRNYGYTF.

The genes are TRBV7-2 and TRBJ1-1; no reliable D call. V lost 2 bases to trimming and J lost 4 bases, with 8 bases between them. Germline CDR1 reads SGHTA; CDR2 reads FQGNSA. CDR3 length: 13 amino acids. The CDR3 protein is CASSLKGSTEAFF. In DNA form, the CDR3 reads TGTGCCAGCAGCTTAAAGGGCTCCACTGAAGCTTTCTTT.